This T cell receptor (beta chain) is drawn from a study of cytomegalovirus exposure and HLA in healthy donors. V lost 6 bases and J lost 1, with 9 bases in between. Germline CDR1 SGHTA, CDR2 FQGNSA. The CDR3 runs to 14 residues. The PCR contained 60 Vbeta and 13 Jbeta primers. TCRdb's table, derived via immunoSEQ multiplex PCR, lists solely in-frame clones and lacks some. The sample includes roughly 130,000 clones, around 9% seen only once; the top ten take around 5.5%. The sequenced material came from PBMCs. The sequence was collected from a man aged 40-50 years in good health and CMV-seronegative. The rearrangement uses TRBV7-2 and TRBJ2-2; D call uncertain. CDR3 sequence: CASSFRRNTGELFF. The CDR3 DNA is TGTGCCAGCAGTTTTAGGAGGAACACCGGGGAGCTGTTTTTT.